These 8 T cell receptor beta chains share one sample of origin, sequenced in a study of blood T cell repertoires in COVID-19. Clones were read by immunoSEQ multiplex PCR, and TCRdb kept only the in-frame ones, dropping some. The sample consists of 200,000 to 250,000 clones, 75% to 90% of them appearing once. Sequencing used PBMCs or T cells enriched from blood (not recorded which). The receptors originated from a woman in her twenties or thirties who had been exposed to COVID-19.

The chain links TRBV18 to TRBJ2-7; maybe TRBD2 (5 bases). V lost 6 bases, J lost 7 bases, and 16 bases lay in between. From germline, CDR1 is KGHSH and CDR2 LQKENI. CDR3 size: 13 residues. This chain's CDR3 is CASSPERLREQYF. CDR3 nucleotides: TGTGCCAGCTCTCCTGAAAGACTACGAGAGCAGTACTTC.

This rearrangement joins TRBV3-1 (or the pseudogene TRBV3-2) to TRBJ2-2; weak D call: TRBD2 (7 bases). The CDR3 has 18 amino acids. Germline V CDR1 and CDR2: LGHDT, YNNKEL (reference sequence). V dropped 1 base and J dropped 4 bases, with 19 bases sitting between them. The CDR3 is CASSQAALAGARTGELFF. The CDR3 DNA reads TGTGCCAGCAGCCAAGCGGCTCTTGCGGGGGCCCGCACCGGGGAGCTGTTTTTT.

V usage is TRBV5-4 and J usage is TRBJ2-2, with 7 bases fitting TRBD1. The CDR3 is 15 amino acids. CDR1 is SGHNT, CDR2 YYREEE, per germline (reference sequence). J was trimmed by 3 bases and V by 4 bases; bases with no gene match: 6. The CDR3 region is CASSPQQGYTGELFF. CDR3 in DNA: TGTGCCAGCAGCCCGCAACAGGGGTACACCGGGGAGCTGTTTTTT.

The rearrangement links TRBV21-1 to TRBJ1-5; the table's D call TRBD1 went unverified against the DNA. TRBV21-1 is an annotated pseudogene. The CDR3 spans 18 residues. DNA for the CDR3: TGTGCCAGCAGCAACAGGGATGGGGAATTTAGAAGCAATCAGCCCCAGCATTTT. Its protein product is CASSNRDGEFRSNQPQHF.

As DNA, the CDR3 is TGTGCCAGTAGTACGGGGTCGCCGAACACCGGGGAGCTGTTTTTT. This gives the protein CASSTGSPNTGELFF. The chain is built from TRBV19 and TRBJ2-2, with D perhaps matching TRBD2 (5 bases). Trimming removed 4 bases at V and 0 bases at J, with 9 bases between. The CDR3 is made up of 15 amino acids. CDR1 is LNHDA, CDR2 SQIVND, per germline (reference sequence).

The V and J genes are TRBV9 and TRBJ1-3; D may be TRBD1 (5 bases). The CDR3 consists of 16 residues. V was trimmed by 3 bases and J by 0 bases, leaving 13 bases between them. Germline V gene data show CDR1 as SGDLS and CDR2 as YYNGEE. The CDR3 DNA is TGTGCCAGCAGCGCCCTAGGACATTTCTCTGGAAACACCATATATTTT. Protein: CASSALGHFSGNTIYF.

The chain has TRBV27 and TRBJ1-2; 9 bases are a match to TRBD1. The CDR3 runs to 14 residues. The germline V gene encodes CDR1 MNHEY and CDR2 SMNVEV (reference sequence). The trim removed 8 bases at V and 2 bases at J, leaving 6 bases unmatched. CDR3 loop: CASRPGQGNYGYTF. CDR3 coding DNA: TGTGCCAGCCGACCGGGACAGGGCAACTATGGCTACACCTTC.

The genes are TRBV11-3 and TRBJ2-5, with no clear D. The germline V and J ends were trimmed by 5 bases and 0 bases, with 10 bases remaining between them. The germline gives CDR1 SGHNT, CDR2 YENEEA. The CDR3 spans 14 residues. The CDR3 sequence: CASSILLHQETQYF. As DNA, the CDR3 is TGTGCCAGCAGCATCCTCCTCCACCAAGAGACCCAGTACTTC.